This T cell receptor (beta chain) is drawn from a study of T-cell reconstitution after alpha-beta-depleted transplantation in children. Unique molecular identifiers were incorporated when the TCRbeta library was constructed. TCRdb independently ran MiXCR on the PCR reads; one entry per CDR3 protein. The repertoire has 260,000 or so distinct CDR3 sequences, about 12% of them found once; the top ten carry roughly 2.6%. CDR1 and CDR2 from the germline V gene are MNHNY and SVGAGI (reference sequence). This CDR3 spans 13 amino acids. The V gene lost 7 bases and the J gene lost 2 bases, with 12 bases spanning the gap.

The chain recombines TRBV6-6 with TRBJ2-7; perhaps TRBD2 as D (5 bases). The material was PBMCs from the stem cell graft donor, obtained from the stem cell graft. The clonotype comes from a human donor who donated a stem cell graft to a child with acute lymphoblastic leukemia. The CDR3 DNA reads as TGTGCCAGCAATCTAGCAGACACCTACGAGCAGTACTTC. This translates into CASNLADTYEQYF.